Described below is a single T cell receptor (beta chain) sequence and its context. What it binds is unknown. Time point denoted: week 47, end of study. Doses comprised 300 ug of mutant IDH1 20-mer peptide each, plus topical imiquimod. Scheduled for weeks 1, 3, 5, 7, 11, 15, 19 and 23, eight vaccinations were given to patients. Here immunoSEQ multiplex PCR was the method, and the copy in TCRdb shows in-frame clones only, minus some. The sample contains 75,000 to 95,000 clones, approximately 89% of which appear only once. This specimen comes from a study of a mutant IDH1 vaccine in newly diagnosed glioma. Across the whole study: Beginning 4-6 weeks after radiotherapy alone, or with temozolomide cycles, vaccination took place. The treated group averaged about 39 years old and was roughly 60% male, roughly 38% female.

Points from the study as a whole: Most patients, 85% to 95%, showed vaccine-induced immune responses.

V lost 2 bases, J lost 3 bases, and 4 bases stayed unmatched. Germline V gene sequence: CDR1 SGHRS, CDR2 YFSETQ. This CDR3 has 15 amino acids. This chain joins TRBV5-1 and TRBJ2-5; 10 nucleotides line up with TRBD2. This receptor was identified in a woman aged 50 to 60 with glioma. The source was PBMCs, collected from a glioma patient whose treatment included an IDH1 peptide vaccine. The CDR3 DNA sequence: TGCGCCAGCAGCTTCGGACTAGCGGATGAAGAGACCCAGTACTTC. Protein product: CASSFGLADEETQYF.